This T cell receptor beta chain was recorded in a study of blood T cells in healthy people across ages. Donors each provided about 10 milliliters of peripheral blood. On this clonotype: Its antigen is not known.

Study-level findings and limits: Roughly linear declines in TCR beta diversity per million T cells occurred with age.

Using a J-beta primer mix together with a sample-barcoded 5' primer, a second PCR was run for roughly 6 to 12 cycles. TCRdb reanalysed the 5' RACE reads using MiXCR and keeps one entry per CDR3 protein. The sample lists more than 650,000 distinct CDR3 sequences, 22% occurring once. The CDR3 has 12 amino acids. Trimming took 6 bases from V and 5 from J, leaving 14 bases between them. Germline-derived CDR1 and CDR2 are SQVTM and ANQGSEA. The chain couples TRBV29-1 to TRBJ2-7; the D gene could be TRBD1 or TRBD2 (5 bases each). Material for sequencing was blood. This receptor was obtained from a man in his sixties or seventies in good health. As DNA, the CDR3 is TGCAGCGTCCCGGGATCAGGGCACGAGCAGTACTTC. This translates into CSVPGSGHEQYF.